These 17 T cell receptor beta chains were all obtained from the same sample, sequenced in a study of shared clonotypes between healthy human individuals. This table comes from immunoSEQ multiplex PCR, and its TCRdb copy is limited to in-frame clones, with some not included. The table shows 2 million to 2.5 million clones, with about nine tenths occurring only once. The specimen was naive CD4+ T cells from PBMCs. Specified subset: CD45RA+ positively selected. These receptors were taken from a man aged 18-30 years in good health. Some clones in this sample may be carry-over from other donors' samples.

The chain carries TRBV9 and TRBJ2-3, with D possibly matching TRBD1 (6 bases). The V end was cut by 7 bases, the J end by 6 bases, with 15 bases between. The CDR3 runs to 13 residues. Germline CDR1 reads SGDLS; CDR2 reads YYNGEE. The CDR3 is CASGDRTGDTQYF. The CDR3 DNA sequence: TGTGCCAGCGGGGATCGTACAGGGGATACGCAGTATTTT.

The chain has TRBV18 and TRBJ2-2; 13 bases are a match to TRBD2. Germline V lookup: CDR1 KGHSH, CDR2 LQKENI. V lost 1 base to trimming and J lost 3 bases; unmatched junction nucleotides: 5. The CDR3 sequence is 18 residues long. The chain's CDR3 is CASSPRTSGSRDTGELFF. CDR3 bases: TGTGCCAGCTCACCACGGACTAGCGGGAGCAGAGACACCGGGGAGCTGTTTTTT.

The chain combines TRBV7-3 with TRBJ1-1; TRBD1 agrees at 10 bases. After removal of 5 bases from V and 4 bases from J, the junction contained 4 bases not matched to a gene. Germline assignment: CDR1 SGHTA and CDR2 FQGTGA. CDR3 length equals 14 residues. The CDR3 coding sequence is TGTGCCAGCAGCGACGGGACAGGGGTCACTGAAGCTTTCTTT. It translates to CASSDGTGVTEAFF.

The V gene is TRBV7-2, the J gene TRBJ2-1; TRBD2 agrees at 9 bases. Unmatched junction bases numbered 9, after V lost 2 bases and J lost 7 bases. Germline loops: CDR1 SGHTA, CDR2 FQGNSA. CDR3 length: 16 amino acids. The CDR3 here is CASSLMVAGVSNEQFF. The CDR3 DNA sequence: TGTGCCAGCAGCTTAATGGTAGCGGGAGTGTCAAATGAGCAGTTCTTC. The entire variable domain, with the rest obtained from reference TRBV7-2 and TRBJ2-1, is as follows: GAGVSQSPSNKVTEKGKDVELRCDPISGHTALYWYRQSLGQGLEFLIYFQGNSAPDKSGLPSDRFSAERTGGSVSTLTIQRTQQEDSAVYLCASSLMVAGVSNEQFFGPGTRLTVL.

The chain joins TRBV29-1 to TRBJ2-7; 12 bases align to TRBD2. The CDR3 has 14 residues. J was trimmed by 4 bases and V by 7 bases; bases with no gene match: 8. Looked up from germline, CDR1 is SQVTM and CDR2 is ANQGSEA. Here the CDR3 reads CSAGGTSGLYEQYF. CDR3 DNA: TGCAGCGCCGGGGGGACTAGCGGGTTATACGAGCAGTACTTC.

A note on this clone: In the same sample, other DNA sequences code for this CDR3. The chain is built from TRBV30 and TRBJ1-6, with 9 bases identical to TRBD1. The junction had 4 bases not matched to a gene; V was cut back by 0 bases and J by 10 bases. Germline lookup yields CDR1 GTSNPN and CDR2 SVGIG (reference sequence). The CDR3 contains 14 residues. The CDR3 DNA is TGTGCCTGGAGTGTAGGACAGGGGAACTCACCCCTCCACTTT. This sequence encodes CAWSVGQGNSPLHF.

This rearrangement joins TRBV29-1 to TRBJ2-5; 8 positions agree with TRBD2. J gave up 5 bases and V 6 bases, and 5 bases lay outside the gene matches. This CDR3 comprises 12 residues. CDR1 and CDR2 from the germline V gene are SQVTM and ANQGSEA. The CDR3, as DNA: TGCAGCGTGCTGACTAGCGCTGAGACCCAGTACTTC. Translated: CSVLTSAETQYF.

The CDR3 is CASSLAFLEKLFF. The CDR3 DNA reads as TGTGCCAGCAGCTTAGCGTTCCTCGAAAAACTGTTTTTT. The chain recombines TRBV7-6 with TRBJ1-4; D remains unclear. V dropped 0 bases and J dropped 8 bases, with 7 bases sitting between them. From germline, CDR1 is SGHVS and CDR2 FNYEAQ. CDR3 length: 13 amino acids.

Comments on this clone: Different DNA sequences within this sample yield the same CDR3. The chain employs TRBV5-1 and TRBJ2-3; 11 positions match TRBD2. Germline CDR1 is SGHRS and CDR2 is YFSETQ. The CDR3 contains 15 residues. J gave up 5 bases and V 5 bases, and 7 bases lay outside the gene matches. This chain's CDR3 is CASSLAGGPGDTQYF. DNA of the CDR3: TGCGCCAGCAGTTTAGCGGGAGGGCCCGGAGATACGCAGTATTTT.

This chain uses TRBV19 with TRBJ2-7, with D perhaps TRBD1 (5 bases). Germline assignment: CDR1 LNHDA and CDR2 SQIVND (reference sequence). The V end was cut by 8 bases, the J end by 6 bases, with 17 bases between. The CDR3 has 13 residues. The CDR3 DNA follows: TGTGCCAGTGGGGCGTTCCGCCACGGCGAGCAGTACTTC. It encodes CASGAFRHGEQYF. The entire variable domain, with the rest obtained from reference TRBV19 and TRBJ2-7, is as follows: DGGITQSPKYLFRKEGQNVTLSCEQNLNHDAMYWYRQDPGQGLRLIYYSQIVNDFQKGDIAEGYSVSREKKESFPLTVTSAQKNPTAFYLCASGAFRHGEQYFGPGTRLTVT.

The J gene is TRBJ2-3, the V gene TRBV7-8, with TRBD2 as a possible D gene (6 bases). Trimming removed 5 bases from V and 6 bases from J, with 18 bases in between. Germline-derived CDR1 and CDR2 are SGHVS and FQNEAQ. This CDR3 is 15 amino acids long. CDR3 coding DNA: TGTGCCAGCAGCCGCCGGGACTTCTTAGGTGATACGCAGTATTTT. Amino acids: CASSRRDFLGDTQYF.

This rearrangement joins TRBV5-1 to TRBJ2-7, with TRBD2 as a possible D gene (6 bases). The length of the CDR3 is 13 residues. Germline V lookup: CDR1 SGHRS, CDR2 YFSETQ. Trimming cost V 2 bases and J 3 bases, with 9 bases left between them. CDR3 DNA: TGCGCCAGCAGCTTTATGGAGGGCTACGAGCAGTACTTC. Residues: CASSFMEGYEQYF.

The V call is TRBV30, the J call TRBJ2-3, with a tentative D call TRBD2 (5 bases). Germline CDR1 GTSNPN, CDR2 SVGIG (reference sequence). The CDR3 covers 12 residues. V dropped 5 bases and J dropped 4 bases, with 10 bases sitting between them. The CDR3 DNA follows: TGTGCCTGGGAGGGCGGCGCAGATACGCAGTATTTT. Its protein product is CAWEGGADTQYF. Filled out from reference TRBV30 and TRBJ2-3, the complete variable domain reads SQTIHQWPATLVQPVGSPLSLECTVEGTSNPNLYWYRQAAGRGLQLLFYSVGIGQISSEVPQNLSASRPQDRQFILSSKKLLLSDSGFYLCAWEGGADTQYFGPGTRLTVL.

As for this clone: Other DNA sequences in this sample translate to the same CDR3. J is TRBJ2-1 and V is TRBV28; tentatively, D is TRBD1 (5 bases). The CDR3 runs to 13 residues. Trimming shortened V by 7 bases and J by 4 bases, and 11 bases separated the two germline ends. Germline assignment: CDR1 MDHEN and CDR2 SYDVKM. CDR3 region: CASTPDRYNEQFF. Here the CDR3 DNA reads TGTGCCAGCACCCCAGACAGATACAATGAGCAGTTCTTC. The whole variable domain, filled in from reference TRBV28 and TRBJ2-1, reads DVKVTQSSRYLVKRTGEKVFLECVQDMDHENMFWYRQDPGLGLRLIYFSYDVKMKEKGDIPEGYSVSREKKERFSLILESASTNQTSMYLCASTPDRYNEQFFGPGTRLTVL.

This clone is a singleton in its sample. The V gene is TRBV5-4, the J gene TRBJ2-1, with 9 nucleotides matching TRBD2. The CDR3 sequence is 15 residues long. The germline CDR1 and CDR2 sequences are SGHNT and YYREEE (reference sequence). J lost 6 bases, V lost 2 bases, and 6 bases had no gene match. Here the CDR3 DNA reads TGTGCCAGCAGCTTATATCGAGCGGGAGGCAATGAGCAGTTCTTC. It is translated as CASSLYRAGGNEQFF.

The chain couples TRBV6-5 to TRBJ1-1; TRBD1 agrees at 8 bases. The CDR3 consists of 15 residues. Trimming removed 5 bases from V and 10 bases from J; junction bases left unmatched: 15. The germline V gene has CDR1 MNHEY and CDR2 SVGAGI. CDR3 coding DNA: TGTGCCAGCAGTCCGGGACAGGCCTACGAATTGGGAGCTTTCTTT. This sequence encodes CASSPGQAYELGAFF.

The table lists this clone with a count of one. The chain employs TRBV7-3 and TRBJ2-1, with 8 bases identical to TRBD2. The V gene's germline CDR1 is SGHTA and CDR2 FQGTGA. The CDR3 is 15 residues long. V was pared by 2 bases and J by 7 bases, with 7 bases of the junction left unmatched. As DNA, the CDR3 is TGTGCCAGCAGCTTACAAGCGGGAGTAGGGAATGAGCAGTTCTTC. Residues: CASSLQAGVGNEQFF. Full variable domain (missing parts from reference TRBV7-3 and TRBJ2-1): GAGVSQTPSNKVTEKGKYVELRCDPISGHTALYWYRQSLGQGPEFLIYFQGTGAADDSGLPNDRFFAVRPEGSVSTLKIQRTERGDSAVYLCASSLQAGVGNEQFFGPGTRLTVL.